This is a list of T cell receptor beta chains from one sample in a study of T cell responses to AZD1222 COVID-19 vaccine. TCRdb keeps only in-frame clones here, not all; method: immunoSEQ multiplex PCR. The sample includes more than 55,000 clones, about three quarters of them seen just once. The source material was peripheral blood, sampled 28 days after the second AZD1222 dose. The source of these receptors is an adult who received the AZD1222 COVID-19 vaccine. Each CDR3 is given with its conserved first and last residue. D genes are given only for firm matches. Where a row states a size, it is once, few, many or the class of an expanded clone; other rows omit it.

j_gene,d_gene,abundance,v_gene,CDR3aa,CDR3nt
TRBJ2-5,.,.,TRBV4-2,CASSQGGSQYF,TGTGCCAGCAGCCAGGGGGGCAGCCAGTACTTC
TRBJ1-6,TRBD1,.,TRBV5-6,CASSSDRENSPLHF,TGTGCCAGCAGCTCGGACAGGGAAAATTCACCCCTCCACTTT
TRBJ1-5,.,once,TRBV5-6,CASTRGGEGYQPQHF,TGTGCCAGCACCCGCGGTGGGGAGGGATATCAGCCCCAGCATTTT
TRBJ1-5,TRBD1,.,TRBV19,CASTPGGRQPQHF,TGTGCCAGTACCCCAGGGGGTCGACAGCCCCAGCATTTT
TRBJ1-2,.,.,TRBV2,CASSELGGDYGYTF,TGTGCCAGCAGCGAACTTGGGGGGGACTATGGCTACACCTTC
TRBJ1-2,.,.,TRBV28,CASCLRGAYGYTF,TGTGCCAGCTGCTTGCGGGGTGCCTATGGCTACACCTTC
TRBJ2-2,.,.,TRBV19,CASRLGGAITGELFF,TGTGCCAGTAGGCTGGGGGGGGCTATCACCGGGGAGCTGTTTTTT
TRBJ1-2,.,.,TRBV7-2,CASSSAGQQNYGYTF,TGTGCCAGCAGCTCGGCGGGACAACAGAACTATGGCTACACCTTC
TRBJ2-2,TRBD2,once,TRBV27,CASSHQTSGDSAGELFF,TGTGCCAGCAGTCATCAGACTAGCGGGGATTCGGCCGGGGAGCTGTTTTTT
TRBJ1-6,TRBD1,.,TRBV27,CASSPPRTGALLGNSPLHF,TGTGCCAGCAGCCCTCCTCGGACAGGGGCTCTTCTGGGCAATTCACCCCTCCACTTT
TRBJ2-7,.,.,TRBV5-3,CARSPLPSARWRAYEQYF,TGTGCCAGAAGCCCACTACCATCCGCCCGGTGGAGGGCCTACGAGCAGTACTTC
TRBJ2-7,TRBD2,.,TRBV19,CASSDGSAGGTYEQYF,TGTGCCAGTAGTGATGGGTCGGCGGGGGGGACCTACGAGCAGTACTTC
TRBJ1-1,TRBD1,.,TRBV12-3/TRBV12-4,CASSGQGGTEAFF,TGTGCCAGCAGTGGACAGGGGGGCACTGAAGCTTTCTTT
TRBJ1-5,TRBD1,.,TRBV7-8,CASSGGTGRRNQPQHF,TGTGCCAGCAGCGGGGGGACAGGCCGCCGCAATCAGCCCCAGCATTTT
TRBJ2-3,TRBD2,.,TRBV4-2,CASSQGVSGDPTDTQYF,TGTGCCAGCAGCCAAGGGGTTAGCGGGGACCCCACAGATACGCAGTATTTT
TRBJ2-7,.,.,TRBV3-1/TRBV3-2,CASSQGATSGDRDEQYF,TGTGCCAGCAGCCAGGGGGCAACTAGCGGGGACAGGGACGAGCAGTACTTC
TRBJ1-1,.,.,TRBV6-1,CASSELAYTEAFF,TGTGCCAGCAGTGAATTAGCGTACACTGAAGCTTTCTTT
TRBJ2-3,.,few,TRBV19,CASSSADTQYF,TGTGCCAGTAGTAGCGCAGATACGCAGTATTTT